The 22 T cell receptor beta chains given below trace back to one sample, sequenced in a study of blood T cell repertoires in COVID-19. Profiled with immunoSEQ multiplex PCR; TCRdb holds only in-frame clones, not every one. The repertoire holds 300,000 to 400,000 clones, with around 87% as singletons. Sequencing was carried out using peripheral blood. Every receptor here comes from a woman aged 45 to 65 who had recovered from COVID-19.

The chain joins TRBV5-6 to TRBJ1-2; 7 positions match TRBD1. V trimming: 0 bases; J trimming: 6 bases; junction bases outside the gene matches: 8. The CDR3 is 15 amino acids. Germline CDR1 and CDR2: SGHDT and YYEEEE. DNA for the CDR3: TGTGCCAGCAGCTTGGGAGCCAGGGGGAGGCATGGCTACACCTTC. This gives the protein CASSLGARGRHGYTF.

The CDR3 sequence is CASSRTGTGYEQYF. In DNA, the CDR3 is TGTGCCAGTAGTAGGACCGGGACAGGCTACGAGCAGTACTTC. V gene TRBV19 combines with J gene TRBJ2-7; 8 bases agree with TRBD1. Germline V gives CDR1 LNHDA, CDR2 SQIVND (reference sequence). The CDR3 spans 14 residues. V was clipped by 4 bases and J by 3 bases; unmatched bases: 5.

The rearrangement uses TRBV5-4 and TRBJ1-4; 7 bases match TRBD1. The ends lost 1 base at V and 5 bases at J; junction bases unmatched: 5. CDR1 SGHNT and CDR2 YYREEE come from the germline V gene (reference sequence). The CDR3 spans 15 residues. CDR3 residues: CASSLRQGVNEKLFF. The CDR3 DNA sequence: TGTGCCAGCAGCTTGAGGCAGGGGGTGAATGAAAAACTGTTTTTT.

The chain recombines TRBV7-8 with TRBJ1-1; D is perhaps TRBD1 (6 bases). With 4 bases removed from V and 4 bases from J, the gap between germline ends came to 16 bases. This CDR3 contains 15 residues. CDR1 and CDR2 (germline): SGHVS, FQNEAQ. CDR3 in DNA: TGTGCCAGCAGCTACTTGAACAGGGAATTCACTGAAGCTTTCTTT. This gives the protein CASSYLNREFTEAFF.

The chain uses TRBV2 and TRBJ1-5; D is unresolved. Germline V gene data show CDR1 as SNHLY and CDR2 as FYNNEI. CDR3 length: 14 amino acids. V lost 8 bases, J lost 0 bases, and 11 bases lay in between. The CDR3 DNA sequence: TGTGCCAGCGCGACGGACTATAGCAATCAGCCCCAGCATTTT. It translates to CASATDYSNQPQHF.

The chain combines TRBV7-3 with TRBJ2-7; TRBD1 matches at 10 bases. The CDR3 extends over 13 amino acids. CDR1 SGHTA and CDR2 FQGTGA come from the germline V gene. J gave up 4 bases and V 3 bases, and 0 bases lay outside the gene matches. As DNA, the CDR3 is TGTGCCAGCAGCTTGGACAGGGGGTACGAGCAGTACTTC. It yields the protein CASSLDRGYEQYF.

V gene TRBV5-8 combines with J gene TRBJ2-3; 8 bases are shared with TRBD1. CDR1 is SGHTS, CDR2 YDEGEE, per germline. The CDR3 runs 14 residues. Trimming at V came to 2 bases and at J to 7 bases, leaving 6 bases not matched to a gene. CDR3 in DNA: TGTGCCAGCAGCTTAGCGGACAGGGCTCATACGCAGTATTTT. It yields the protein CASSLADRAHTQYF. Based on the CDR3 plus reference TRBV5-8 and TRBJ2-3, the full variable domain is EAGVTQSPTHLIKTRGQQATLRCSPISGHTSVYWYQQALGLGLQFLLWYDEGEERNRGNFPPRFSGRQFPNYSSELNVNALELEDSALYLCASSLADRAHTQYFGPGTRLTVL.

The genes are TRBV6-5 and TRBJ2-7, with TRBD2 identical over 10 bases. J gave up 7 bases and V 5 bases, and 8 bases lay outside the gene matches. The CDR3 has 14 amino acids. Germline CDR1 is MNHEY and CDR2 is SVGAGI. The CDR3 region is CASSSGRAVGEQYF. The DNA for the CDR3 is TGTGCCAGCAGTAGCGGGAGGGCGGTCGGGGAGCAGTACTTC.

The V and J genes are TRBV12-5 and TRBJ2-2; D call uncertain. The V gene lost 3 bases and the J gene lost 2 bases, with 28 bases spanning the gap. CDR1 is LGHNT, CDR2 FRNRAP, per germline. The CDR3 spans 21 residues. CDR3 region: CASGFLERVSPEELNTGELFF. In DNA form, the CDR3 reads TGTGCTAGTGGTTTCCTAGAACGGGTTTCCCCGGAAGAGTTAAACACCGGGGAGCTGTTTTTT. Drawing the rest from reference TRBV12-5 and TRBJ2-2, the complete variable domain is DARVTQTPRHKVTEMGQEVTMRCQPILGHNTVFWYRQTMMQGLELLAYFRNRAPLDDSGMPKDRFSAEMPDATLATLKIQPSEPRDSAVYFCASGFLERVSPEELNTGELFFGEGSRLTVL.

This clone showed up many times. CDR3 sequence reads: CASSLREGTNEQFF. DNA of the CDR3: TGTGCCAGCAGCCTGAGGGAGGGAACCAATGAGCAGTTCTTC. The V and J genes are TRBV7-8 and TRBJ2-1; 7 nucleotides line up with TRBD2. This CDR3 spans 14 amino acids. V shed 5 bases, J shed 6 bases, and the junction held 7 bases outside the gene matches. CDR1 is SGHVS and CDR2 is FQNEAQ in the germline V gene.

The chain carries TRBV5-1 and TRBJ1-4; 10 bases agree with TRBD1. The germline V gene encodes CDR1 SGHRS and CDR2 YFSETQ. The CDR3 has 14 residues. With V trimmed by 4 bases and J by 8 bases, 5 bases remained unmatched. The CDR3, as DNA: TGCGCCAGCAGCGGTCGGACAGGGGGGGAAAAACTGTTTTTT. This translates into CASSGRTGGEKLFF.

This clone has just one count. This sequence joins TRBV4-3 and TRBJ2-5, with 9 positions matching TRBD2. The CDR3 runs to 15 residues. Trimming at V came to 6 bases and at J to 2 bases, leaving 7 bases not matched to a gene. Germline V lookup: CDR1 LGHNA, CDR2 YSLEER. The CDR3 region is CASRLAGAMQETQYF. In DNA, the CDR3 is TGCGCCAGCAGATTAGCGGGGGCCATGCAAGAGACCCAGTACTTC.

The V call is TRBV28, the J call TRBJ2-2; D is ambiguous. Germline V lookup: CDR1 MDHEN, CDR2 SYDVKM. Trimming pared 10 bases from V and 2 bases from J, leaving 14 bases between. The CDR3 contains 14 residues. DNA for the CDR3: TGTGCCACCATCGACCGGAGTAACACCGGGGAGCTGTTTTTT. Residues: CATIDRSNTGELFF.

The V and J genes are TRBV14 and TRBJ1-2; tentative D call: TRBD1 (5 bases). V was pared by 0 bases and J by 6 bases, with 8 bases between. The CDR3 totals 13 residues. CDR1 and CDR2 from the germline V gene are SGHDN and FVKESK. As DNA, the CDR3 is TGTGCCAGCAGCCAAGAACGGGGGAATGGCTACACCTTC. It translates to CASSQERGNGYTF.

The chain is built from TRBV7-2 and TRBJ2-3; D perhaps matches TRBD2 (6 bases). This CDR3 is 15 amino acids long. Germline assignment: CDR1 SGHTA and CDR2 FQGNSA. Trimming took off 1 base at V and 1 base at J, with 9 bases between the two ends. Here the CDR3 reads CASSLEGGGTDTQYF. The DNA of the CDR3 is TGTGCCAGCAGCTTAGAGGGCGGGGGCACAGATACGCAGTATTTT.

Comments on this clone: This may be a read error, as it is one base from a much larger clone. J is TRBJ2-2 and V is TRBV6-5, with D hard to call. V lost 6 bases to trimming and J lost 6 bases, with 8 bases between them. CDR3 length equals 12 residues. Germline V gene sequence: CDR1 MNHEY, CDR2 SVGAGI. This CDR3 is CASSLRAGELFF. The CDR3 DNA reads as TGTGCCAGCAGCTTACGGGCCGGGGAGCTGTTTTTT.

Here the CDR3 DNA reads TGTGCCAGCAGTTACCCCGCCGGGGGAGAGACCCAGTACTTC. Its translation: CASSYPAGGETQYF. V is TRBV6-6 and J is TRBJ2-5, with D possibly being TRBD2 (6 bases). This CDR3 contains 14 residues. V was shortened by 2 bases and J by 4 bases, with 11 bases between the two germline ends. In germline, CDR1 is MNHNY, CDR2 SVGAGI (reference sequence).

This clone was seen just once. CDR3 sequence reads: CASSSQNTDTQYF. CDR3 nucleotide sequence: TGTGCCAGCTCATCCCAAAACACAGATACGCAGTATTTT. This rearrangement joins TRBV18 to TRBJ2-3; D gene uncertain. V lost 5 bases to trimming and J lost 2 bases, with 8 bases between them. Germline loops: CDR1 KGHSH, CDR2 LQKENI. This CDR3 has 13 amino acids.

CDR3 nucleotide sequence: TGTGCCAGCAGTACTAGCGGGGGCCATTACAATGAGCAGTTCTTC. This sequence encodes CASSTSGGHYNEQFF. The chain has TRBV11-3 and TRBJ2-1, with 11 bases matching TRBD2. The CDR3 has 15 residues. Germline V gene lookup returns CDR1 SGHNT and CDR2 YENEEA. Trimming at V came to 6 bases and at J to 4 bases, leaving 5 bases not matched to a gene.

This sequence joins TRBV5-1 and TRBJ1-1; the D gene is possibly TRBD1 (6 bases). The CDR3 has 13 residues. Deletions cut 1 base from V and 8 bases from J, with 12 bases between. In germline, CDR1 is SGHRS, CDR2 YFSETQ. This CDR3 is CASSLSGQSEAFF. For the CDR3, the DNA is TGCGCCAGCAGCTTGTCCGGACAGTCCGAAGCTTTCTTT.

The genes are TRBV19 and TRBJ2-7; D is possibly TRBD1 (6 bases). V gave up 5 bases and J gave up 5 bases, with 10 bases separating them. The CDR3 length is 12 residues. CDR1 is LNHDA, CDR2 SQIVND, per germline (reference sequence). CDR3: CASSSQGHEQYF. The CDR3 DNA is TGTGCCAGTAGTTCACAGGGTCACGAGCAGTACTTC.

The chain is built from TRBV5-1 and TRBJ1-4; tentative D call: TRBD1 (6 bases). Germline CDR1 SGHRS, CDR2 YFSETQ. The V end lost 5 bases, the J end lost 2 bases, and 13 bases lay between the germline ends. CDR3 size: 15 residues. The CDR3 loop is CASSQTGSTNEKLFF. For the CDR3, the DNA is TGCGCCAGCAGTCAAACAGGGTCCACTAATGAAAAACTGTTTTTT.